These T cell receptor beta chains were read from a single sample in a study of metastatic and nonmetastatic thyroid tumors. TCRdb reprocessed the PCR reads via MiXCR. The repertoire has approximately 16,000 clones, 25% to 30% of them found once; the top ten carry around an eighth. Input material: adjacent normal tissue. The receptors derive from a female donor with papillary thyroid cancer or a benign thyroid nodule (not recorded which). Some clones in this sample may be carry-over from other donors' samples. The CDR3 runs from the conserved cysteine through the conserved F or W. The order of the fields is CDR3 protein, CDR3 DNA, V gene, clone size, D gene, J gene. A D gene is named only where the DNA matches it firmly. Only some rows state a clone size, as once, few, many or a class for expanded clones.

cdr3_aa: CASSGGTGWVNTEAFF; cdr3_nt: TGTGCCAGCAGCGGAGGGACAGGGTGGGTGAACACTGAAGCTTTCTTT; v_call: TRBV12-3/TRBV12-4; clone_size: few; d_call: TRBD1; j_call: TRBJ1-1
cdr3_aa: CASSLVGSPGANVLTF; cdr3_nt: TGCGCCAGCAGCTTGGTGGGCAGCCCTGGGGCCAACGTCCTGACTTTC; v_call: TRBV5-1; clone_size: .; d_call: .; j_call: TRBJ2-6
cdr3_aa: CSATGDYGYTF; cdr3_nt: TGCAGTGCGACAGGGGATTATGGCTACACCTTC; v_call: TRBV20-1; clone_size: .; d_call: TRBD1; j_call: TRBJ1-2
cdr3_aa: CASSLGPGNTIYF; cdr3_nt: TGTGCCAGCAGCTTAGGCCCTGGAAACACCATATATTTT; v_call: TRBV7-3; clone_size: .; d_call: .; j_call: TRBJ1-3
cdr3_aa: CATRDRDTMNTEAFF; cdr3_nt: TGTGCCACCAGAGACCGGGACACGATGAACACTGAAGCTTTCTTT; v_call: TRBV6-1; clone_size: few; d_call: .; j_call: TRBJ1-1
cdr3_aa: CASSTGPLRGYGYTF; cdr3_nt: TGTGCCAGCTCAACGGGACCCCTTAGGGGCTATGGCTACACCTTC; v_call: TRBV18; clone_size: many; d_call: .; j_call: TRBJ1-2
cdr3_aa: CATSDMDTGELFF; cdr3_nt: TGTGCCACCAGTGATATGGACACCGGGGAGCTGTTTTTT; v_call: TRBV24-1; clone_size: few; d_call: .; j_call: TRBJ2-2
cdr3_aa: CASSPGTSYEQYF; cdr3_nt: TGTGCCAGCAGCCCCGGGACTAGTTACGAGCAGTACTTC; v_call: TRBV11-2; clone_size: few; d_call: TRBD2; j_call: TRBJ2-7
cdr3_aa: CASSQGGTGELFF; cdr3_nt: TGTGCCAGCAGCCAAGGCGGAACCGGGGAGCTGTTTTTT; v_call: TRBV3-1; clone_size: .; d_call: .; j_call: TRBJ2-2
cdr3_aa: CASSRQIDEQFF; cdr3_nt: TGTGCCAGCAGCCGCCAAATAGACGAGCAGTTCTTC; v_call: TRBV7-2; clone_size: few; d_call: .; j_call: TRBJ2-1
cdr3_aa: CSARSGTLSYEQYF; cdr3_nt: TGCAGTGCTAGATCCGGGACCCTCTCCTACGAGCAGTACTTC; v_call: TRBV20-1; clone_size: large; d_call: .; j_call: TRBJ2-7
cdr3_aa: CASSLTHEQYF; cdr3_nt: TGTGCCAGCAGTTTAACCCACGAGCAGTACTTC; v_call: TRBV12-3/TRBV12-4; clone_size: .; d_call: .; j_call: TRBJ2-7
cdr3_aa: CASSQGRLETQYF; cdr3_nt: TGTGCCAGCAGCCAAGGACGGTTAGAGACCCAGTACTTC; v_call: TRBV7-2; clone_size: .; d_call: .; j_call: TRBJ2-5
cdr3_aa: CASSPQTGAAYGYTF; cdr3_nt: TGTGCCAGCAGTCCACAGACAGGGGCGGCTTATGGCTACACCTTC; v_call: TRBV6-1; clone_size: many; d_call: TRBD1; j_call: TRBJ1-2
cdr3_aa: CATNRPRYEQYF; cdr3_nt: TGTGCCACCAATCGCCCGAGGTACGAGCAGTACTTC; v_call: TRBV24-1; clone_size: few; d_call: .; j_call: TRBJ2-7
cdr3_aa: CASSVDRGTSYEQYF; cdr3_nt: TGTGCCAGCAGTGTTGACAGGGGTACTTCCTACGAGCAGTACTTC; v_call: TRBV27; clone_size: .; d_call: TRBD1; j_call: TRBJ2-7
cdr3_aa: CASMMGSGNTIYF; cdr3_nt: TGTGCCAGCATGATGGGCTCTGGAAACACCATATATTTT; v_call: TRBV6-2/TRBV6-3; clone_size: few; d_call: .; j_call: TRBJ1-3
cdr3_aa: CASSFEEWGNTEAFF; cdr3_nt: TGTGCCAGCAGCTTCGAAGAATGGGGGAACACTGAAGCTTTCTTT; v_call: TRBV5-5; clone_size: few; d_call: .; j_call: TRBJ1-1
cdr3_aa: CAWSVRGYEQYF; cdr3_nt: TGTGCCTGGAGTGTAAGGGGCTACGAGCAGTACTTC; v_call: TRBV30; clone_size: .; d_call: .; j_call: TRBJ2-7
cdr3_aa: CAWIPRQDRGKEKLFF; cdr3_nt: TGTGCCTGGATTCCCCGGCAGGACAGGGGAAAGGAAAAACTGTTTTTT; v_call: TRBV30; clone_size: medium-sized; d_call: TRBD1; j_call: TRBJ1-4
cdr3_aa: CASSPRISGANVLTF; cdr3_nt: TGTGCCAGCTCACCAAGGATCTCTGGGGCCAACGTCCTGACTTTC; v_call: TRBV18; clone_size: .; d_call: .; j_call: TRBJ2-6
cdr3_aa: CSATRQGSNTGELFF; cdr3_nt: TGCAGTGCTACCAGACAGGGGAGTAACACCGGGGAGCTGTTTTTT; v_call: TRBV20-1; clone_size: .; d_call: TRBD1; j_call: TRBJ2-2
cdr3_aa: CATSDLTSGRDEQFF; cdr3_nt: TGTGCCACCAGTGATTTAACTAGCGGGAGAGATGAGCAGTTCTTC; v_call: TRBV24-1; clone_size: few; d_call: TRBD2; j_call: TRBJ2-1
cdr3_aa: CASSSGLAGETQYF; cdr3_nt: TGTGCCAGCAGCTCCGGACTAGCGGGGGAGACCCAGTACTTC; v_call: TRBV7-2; clone_size: .; d_call: TRBD2; j_call: TRBJ2-5
cdr3_aa: CASSEESGQPQHF; cdr3_nt: TGTGCCAGTAGTGAAGAAAGTGGCCAGCCCCAGCATTTT; v_call: TRBV19; clone_size: few; d_call: .; j_call: TRBJ1-5
cdr3_aa: CASSESVGGGGYTF; cdr3_nt: TGTGCTAGCAGTGAAAGTGTAGGAGGTGGGGGCTACACCTTC; v_call: TRBV6-1; clone_size: .; d_call: .; j_call: TRBJ1-2
cdr3_aa: CASSLRGKRISSYEQYF; cdr3_nt: TGTGCCAGCAGTTTAAGGGGAAAGCGGATCAGCTCCTACGAGCAGTACTTC; v_call: TRBV28; clone_size: few; d_call: .; j_call: TRBJ2-7
cdr3_aa: CASSQVELTQYF; cdr3_nt: TGTGCCAGCAGCCAAGTGGAGCTTACGCAGTATTTT; v_call: TRBV14; clone_size: .; d_call: .; j_call: TRBJ2-3
cdr3_aa: CASSQFGAGELFF; cdr3_nt: TGTGCCAGCTCACAATTCGGGGCCGGGGAGCTGTTTTTT; v_call: TRBV18; clone_size: .; d_call: .; j_call: TRBJ2-2
cdr3_aa: CEGADTQYF; cdr3_nt: TGTGAGGGAGCAGATACGCAGTATTTT; v_call: TRBV19; clone_size: few; d_call: .; j_call: TRBJ2-3
cdr3_aa: CASSETGGPQHF; cdr3_nt: TGTGCCAGCAGTGAAACGGGGGGACCCCAGCATTTT; v_call: TRBV6-1; clone_size: many; d_call: .; j_call: TRBJ1-5
cdr3_aa: CASSIISGRDFTDTQYF; cdr3_nt: TGTGCCAGTAGTATAATCAGCGGGAGGGATTTCACAGATACGCAGTATTTT; v_call: TRBV19; clone_size: .; d_call: TRBD2; j_call: TRBJ2-3
cdr3_aa: CASSRYPGQEDGAQYF; cdr3_nt: TGCGCCAGCAGCCGATATCCGGGACAGGAAGATGGGGCCCAGTACTTC; v_call: TRBV4-1; clone_size: .; d_call: TRBD1; j_call: TRBJ2-5
cdr3_aa: CASSFGGPSGYTF; cdr3_nt: TGTGCCAGCAGTTTCGGGGGCCCGAGTGGCTACACCTTC; v_call: TRBV12-3/TRBV12-4; clone_size: .; d_call: .; j_call: TRBJ1-2
cdr3_aa: CASSFREWGNEQFF; cdr3_nt: TGTGCCAGCAGTTTCAGGGAGTGGGGCAATGAGCAGTTCTTC; v_call: TRBV6-1; clone_size: few; d_call: .; j_call: TRBJ2-1
cdr3_aa: CASSPSINPAANEQFF; cdr3_nt: TGTGCCAGCAGCCCCTCGATCAATCCCGCCGCCAATGAGCAGTTCTTC; v_call: TRBV11-1; clone_size: .; d_call: .; j_call: TRBJ2-1
cdr3_aa: CAISESYNGGDEQFF; cdr3_nt: TGTGCCATCAGTGAGTCGTACAACGGCGGCGATGAGCAGTTCTTC; v_call: TRBV10-3; clone_size: few; d_call: .; j_call: TRBJ2-1
cdr3_aa: CASRPGTAFFSYEQYF; cdr3_nt: TGTGCCAGCAGACCTGGGACCGCCTTCTTCTCCTACGAGCAGTACTTC; v_call: TRBV12-3/TRBV12-4; clone_size: few; d_call: .; j_call: TRBJ2-7
cdr3_aa: CASSPPTGGYGYTF; cdr3_nt: TGTGCCAGCTCACCACCCACAGGGGGCTATGGCTACACCTTC; v_call: TRBV18; clone_size: .; d_call: TRBD1; j_call: TRBJ1-2
cdr3_aa: CAGEGDDYGYTF; cdr3_nt: TGTGCCGGAGAAGGGGACGACTATGGCTACACCTTC; v_call: TRBV30; clone_size: once; d_call: .; j_call: TRBJ1-2